Below are 25 T cell receptor beta chains sequenced from a single sample in a study of T cells in Graves' hyperthyroidism and ophthalmopathy. Researchers took RNA transcripts and amplified the TCR beta CDR3 regions from them. First-round RT-PCR with HTBI primers amplified the TCR CDR3 region. TCRdb called the multiplex PCR reads again in MiXCR, with one record for every CDR3 protein. The repertoire consists of 540,000 or so distinct CDR3 sequences, with 35% to 55% occurring once and the leading ten covering roughly 19%. Sequencing input: peripheral blood or thyroid tissue (not recorded which). Receptors were obtained from an adult woman with Graves' disease, either hyperthyroidism or ophthalmopathy (not recorded which).

This clonotype was detected many times. The V gene is TRBV19, the J gene TRBJ1-1; D is unclear. Germline CDR1 and CDR2: LNHDA and SQIVND (reference sequence). Trimming shortened V by 6 bases and J by 7 bases, and 15 bases separated the two germline ends. This CDR3 region has 13 residues. The CDR3 sequence is CASRQDDFLEAFF. DNA of the CDR3: TGTGCCAGTAGGCAGGACGACTTTCTTGAAGCTTTCTTT.

This chain joins TRBV7-6 and TRBJ2-5; TRBD1 matches at 7 bases. There are 15 residues in the CDR3. The V gene's germline CDR1 is SGHVS and CDR2 FNYEAQ. The V gene end was trimmed by 6 bases and the J gene end by 5 bases; junction bases not matched to a gene: 12. The CDR3 DNA reads TGTGCCAGCAGTTATAACAGGGGATTGGGGGAGACCCAGTACTTC. It yields the protein CASSYNRGLGETQYF.

The chain couples TRBV10-1 to TRBJ2-1; TRBD2 matches at 13 bases. This CDR3 spans 15 amino acids. The germline V gene encodes CDR1 WNHNN and CDR2 SYGVQD (reference sequence). J lost 6 bases, V lost 5 bases, and 4 bases had no gene match. The CDR3 loop is CASSRTSGSGNEQFF. The CDR3, as DNA: TGCGCCAGCAGTCGGACTAGCGGGAGTGGCAATGAGCAGTTCTTC.

This clonotype was observed at least ten times. The rearrangement uses TRBV5-5 and TRBJ2-5; D might be TRBD1 or TRBD2, each matching 5 bases. CDR1 SGHKS and CDR2 YYEKEE come from the germline V gene (reference sequence). The CDR3 length is 14 residues. The ends were cut back, 2 bases at V and 2 bases at J, with 10 bases in the middle. CDR3 protein: CASSFGTEQETQYF. The CDR3 region has the DNA TGTGCCAGCAGCTTTGGGACGGAACAAGAGACCCAGTACTTC.

This sequence joins TRBV20-1 and TRBJ2-5, with 16 bases identical to TRBD2. The CDR3 sequence is 17 residues long. With 6 bases clipped from V and 4 bases from J, the junction kept 11 bases outside the gene matches. Germline V lookup: CDR1 DFQATT, CDR2 SNEGSKA (reference sequence). In DNA, the CDR3 is TGCAGTGCGCCGGGACTAGCGGGAGGGCCGGTAGGAGAGACCCAGTACTTC. It encodes CSAPGLAGGPVGETQYF.

The chain has TRBV7-9 and TRBJ1-5, with D unclear. This CDR3 contains 14 residues. Trimming left V 7 bases short and J 5 bases short, with 15 bases between. Germline CDR1 SEHNR, CDR2 FQNEAQ (reference sequence). The CDR3 DNA follows: TGTGCCAGCAAGAGACCAACCGGTTATCAGCCCCAGCATTTT. It yields the protein CASKRPTGYQPQHF.

This clonotype appeared once. The chain couples TRBV7-2 to TRBJ2-7; TRBD1 or TRBD2 may be the D gene (5 bases each). Per the germline V gene, CDR1 is SGHTA and CDR2 is FQGNSA. Trimming cost V 0 bases and J 2 bases, with 11 bases left between them. This CDR3 is built from 15 residues. The CDR3 coding sequence is TGTGCCAGCAGCTTAGCGATAGGGACGGCCTACGAGCAGTACTTC. Its translation: CASSLAIGTAYEQYF.

This clonotype showed up many times. This rearrangement joins TRBV20-1 to TRBJ1-5; D perhaps matches TRBD1 (5 bases). CDR3 length: 15 residues. The ends were cut back, 7 bases at V and 0 bases at J, with 16 bases in the middle. Per germline, CDR1 DFQATT and CDR2 SNEGSKA (reference sequence). CDR3 sequence reads: CSVGTENYSNQPQHF. The CDR3 nucleotides are TGCAGTGTGGGGACGGAAAATTATAGCAATCAGCCCCAGCATTTT.

The gene calls are TRBV15 and TRBJ1-1; D not resolved. The CDR3 runs 18 residues. V lost 2 bases to trimming and J lost 3 bases, with 22 bases between them. Germline assignment: CDR1 LNHNV and CDR2 YYDKDF (reference sequence). CDR3 protein: CATSRQTIGLAGDTEAFF. CDR3 sequence (DNA): TGTGCCACCAGCAGACAGACCATAGGACTAGCGGGAGACACTGAAGCTTTCTTT.

The J gene is TRBJ1-2, the V gene TRBV7-6; 8 bases are shared with TRBD1. The CDR3 extends over 19 amino acids. Germline V gene lookup returns CDR1 SGHVS and CDR2 FNYEAQ. V lost 1 base, J lost 2 bases, and 15 bases stayed unmatched. The CDR3 DNA follows: TGTGCCAGCAGCTTAGGACCCGTGGGGCAGGGGGCGCGGAACTATGGCTACACCTTC. This gives the protein CASSLGPVGQGARNYGYTF.

This clonotype was recorded a few times. CDR3 DNA sequence: TGTGCCAGCAGCTCGTCAAGTGAGTCGTATGGCTACACCTTC. Amino acid sequence: CASSSSSESYGYTF. The rearrangement links TRBV7-9 to TRBJ1-2; the D is unclear. From germline, CDR1 is SEHNR and CDR2 FQNEAQ (reference sequence). This CDR3 contains 14 residues. V was trimmed by 4 bases and J by 5 bases, leaving 14 bases between them.

The V gene is TRBV5-1, the J gene TRBJ2-7, with a tentative D call TRBD1 (6 bases). V was clipped by 0 bases and J by 3 bases, with 13 bases between them. This CDR3 is built from 15 residues. Germline CDR1 SGHRS, CDR2 YFSETQ. CDR3 sequence: CASSLENRAGYEQYF. CDR3 DNA: TGCGCCAGCAGCTTGGAAAACAGGGCTGGCTACGAGCAGTACTTC.

The chain uses TRBV29-1 and TRBJ1-4, with TRBD1 as a possible D gene (6 bases). Per germline, CDR1 SQVTM and CDR2 ANQGSEA. V shed 3 bases and J shed 7 bases, with 15 bases lying between them. The CDR3 totals 14 residues. The CDR3 coding sequence is TGCAGCGTTGAGGTTAGGGAAGGGGGTGAAAAACTGTTTTTT. Its translation: CSVEVREGGEKLFF. The full variable domain, its missing parts supplied by reference TRBV29-1 and TRBJ1-4, is SAVISQKPSRDICQRGTSLTIQCQVDSQVTMMFWYRQQPGQSLTLIATANQGSEATYESGFVIDKFPISRPNLTFSTLTVSNMSPEDSSIYLCSVEVREGGEKLFFGSGTQLSVL.

This clonotype was detected many times. The DNA of the CDR3 is TGTGCCAGCAGTCGACCCGAGTCGAACACTGAAGCTTTCTTT. Translated: CASSRPESNTEAFF. The rearrangement joins TRBV6-6 to TRBJ1-1; D is unclear. Between the trimmed V and J ends, which lost 5 bases and 1 base, there was a span of 11 bases. The CDR3 totals 14 residues. CDR1 MNHNY and CDR2 SVGAGI come from the germline V gene (reference sequence).

This clonotype was recorded many times. The chain combines TRBV5-1 with TRBJ2-5; maybe TRBD1 (5 bases). Germline loops: CDR1 SGHRS, CDR2 YFSETQ. V gave up 7 bases and J gave up 1 base, with 17 bases separating them. The CDR3 consists of 15 residues. Written as DNA, the CDR3 is TGCGCCAGCGGTGCGTATGGGGCTCCCCAAGAGACCCAGTACTTC. Amino acid sequence: CASGAYGAPQETQYF. The full variable domain, rest sourced from reference TRBV5-1 and TRBJ2-5, is KAGVTQTPRYLIKTRGQQVTLSCSPISGHRSVSWYQQTPGQGLQFLFEYFSETQRNKGNFPGRFSGRQFSNSRSEMNVSTLELGDSALYLCASGAYGAPQETQYFGPGTRLLVL.

This clonotype was counted ten times or more. The chain links TRBV3-1 to TRBJ1-4; D ambiguous. Germline V lookup: CDR1 LGHDT, CDR2 YNNKEL (reference sequence). CDR3 size: 13 residues. V was pared by 4 bases and J by 10 bases, with 13 bases between. This chain's CDR3 is CASSPDGVRKLFF. As DNA, the CDR3 is TGTGCCAGCAGCCCTGATGGCGTTCGAAAACTGTTTTTT.

The chain carries TRBV28 and TRBJ1-3; D not certain. Per the germline V gene, CDR1 is MDHEN and CDR2 is SYDVKM. CDR3 length equals 12 residues. The V end was cut by 7 bases, the J end by 0 bases, with 4 bases between. The CDR3 loop reads CASKGSGNTIYF. The CDR3 DNA reads as TGTGCCAGCAAGGGCTCTGGAAACACCATATATTTT. The complete variable domain, with remaining parts taken from reference TRBV28 and TRBJ1-3, reads DVKVTQSSRYLVKRTGEKVFLECVQDMDHENMFWYRQDPGLGLRLIYFSYDVKMKEKGDIPEGYSVSREKKERFSLILESASTNQTSMYLCASKGSGNTIYFGEGSWLTVV.

This chain links TRBV10-1 with TRBJ2-3; no firm D call. Trimming pared 8 bases from V and 0 bases from J, leaving 12 bases between. CDR1 is WNHNN, CDR2 SYGVQD, per germline (reference sequence). CDR3 length equals 14 residues. CDR3: CASSVKQSTDTQYF. The CDR3 nucleotides are TGCGCCAGCTCAGTAAAACAAAGCACAGATACGCAGTATTTT.

This clonotype was detected once. The CDR3 coding sequence is TGTGCCACCAGGAGACAGGGTAGTGAAAAACTGTTTTTT. Encoded protein: CATRRQGSEKLFF. The chain couples TRBV15 to TRBJ1-4, with TRBD1 identical over 7 bases. Trimming removed 6 bases from V and 7 bases from J; junction bases left unmatched: 5. This CDR3 has 13 residues. Germline V gene sequence: CDR1 LNHNV, CDR2 YYDKDF (reference sequence).

This clonotype has a count of ten or more. J is TRBJ1-2 and V is TRBV4-1; no reliable D call. This CDR3 is built from 14 residues. CDR1 and CDR2 from the germline V gene are MGHRA and YSYEKL. V was shortened by 0 bases and J by 6 bases, with 11 bases between the two germline ends. CDR3 bases: TGCGCCAGCAGCCAAGATGTGGGCCAGAATGGCTACACCTTC. Translation gives CASSQDVGQNGYTF.

This clonotype was observed at least ten times. This rearrangement joins TRBV7-9 to TRBJ1-3; D gene unclear. The germline gives CDR1 SEHNR, CDR2 FQNEAQ (reference sequence). CDR3 length: 13 amino acids. V was shortened by 4 bases and J by 0 bases, with 4 bases between the two germline ends. CDR3: CASSSISGNTIYF. The DNA of the CDR3 is TGTGCCAGCAGCTCAATCTCTGGAAACACCATATATTTT.

This clonotype was counted many times. The V gene is TRBV10-2, the J gene TRBJ2-5; no clear D. Trimming removed 11 bases from V and 4 bases from J, with 17 bases in between. Germline assignment: CDR1 WSHSY and CDR2 SAAADI. This CDR3 has 13 residues. CDR3 coding DNA: TGCGCCCCCTACTGGGTGGGGTTAGAGACCCAGTACTTC. Its translation is CAPYWVGLETQYF.

This chain connects TRBV5-1 to TRBJ1-5; 9 positions match TRBD1. The CDR3 is made up of 14 amino acids. V trimming: 4 bases; J trimming: 7 bases; junction bases outside the gene matches: 6. CDR1 and CDR2 (germline): SGHRS, YFSETQ. The CDR3 bases are TGCGCCAGCAGCCCGGACAGGGGCGTCCAGCCCCAGCATTTT. Residues: CASSPDRGVQPQHF.

The chain joins TRBV7-2 to TRBJ2-5; unclear D gene. The CDR3 sequence is 17 residues long. The V end lost 6 bases, the J end lost 4 bases, and 24 bases lay between the germline ends. Germline CDR1 is SGHTA and CDR2 is FQGNSA. The CDR3 protein is CASSTHRGWGSAETQYF. The CDR3 region has the DNA TGTGCCAGCAGTACCCATCGAGGCTGGGGTTCTGCAGAGACCCAGTACTTC. Supplemented by reference TRBV7-2 and TRBJ2-5, the full variable domain reads GAGVSQSPSNKVTEKGKDVELRCDPISGHTALYWYRQSLGQGLEFLIYFQGNSAPDKSGLPSDRFSAERTGGSVSTLTIQRTQQEDSAVYLCASSTHRGWGSAETQYFGPGTRLLVL.

As concerns this clonotype: At one boundary the junction diverges from the germline segment, which might be a read error. The V call is TRBV15, the J call TRBJ1-2; 7 nucleotides agree with TRBD1. CDR3 size: 13 residues. The germline CDR1 and CDR2 sequences are LNHNV and YYDKDF (reference sequence). The CDR3 sequence: CVTRTGTVYGYTF. DNA of the CDR3: TGTGTCACCAGAACAGGGACAGTCTATGGCTACACCTTC.